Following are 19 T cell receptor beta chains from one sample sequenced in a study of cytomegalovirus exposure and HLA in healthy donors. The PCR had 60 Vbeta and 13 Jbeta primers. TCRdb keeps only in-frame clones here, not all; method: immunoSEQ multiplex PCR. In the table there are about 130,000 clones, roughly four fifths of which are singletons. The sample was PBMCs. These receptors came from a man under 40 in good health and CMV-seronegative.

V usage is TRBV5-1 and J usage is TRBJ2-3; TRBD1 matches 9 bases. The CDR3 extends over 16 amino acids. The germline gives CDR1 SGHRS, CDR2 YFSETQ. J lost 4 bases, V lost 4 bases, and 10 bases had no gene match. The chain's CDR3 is CASSASTGGDADTQYF. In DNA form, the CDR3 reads TGCGCCAGCAGCGCCTCAACAGGGGGCGACGCAGATACGCAGTATTTT.

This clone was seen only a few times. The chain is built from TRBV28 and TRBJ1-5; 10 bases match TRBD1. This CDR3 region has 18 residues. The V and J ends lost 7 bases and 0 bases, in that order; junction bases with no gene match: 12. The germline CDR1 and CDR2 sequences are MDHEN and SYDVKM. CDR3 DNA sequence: TGTGCCAGCACCAGGCGGGACAGGGGCATTTATAGCAATCAGCCCCAGCATTTT. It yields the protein CASTRRDRGIYSNQPQHF.

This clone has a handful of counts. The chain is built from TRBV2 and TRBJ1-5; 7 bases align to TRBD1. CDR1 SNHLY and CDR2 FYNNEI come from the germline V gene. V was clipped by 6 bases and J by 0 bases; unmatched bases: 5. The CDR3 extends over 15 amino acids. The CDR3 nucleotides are TGTGCCAGCAGGCGACAGGGAGGTAGCAATCAGCCCCAGCATTTT. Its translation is CASRRQGGSNQPQHF.

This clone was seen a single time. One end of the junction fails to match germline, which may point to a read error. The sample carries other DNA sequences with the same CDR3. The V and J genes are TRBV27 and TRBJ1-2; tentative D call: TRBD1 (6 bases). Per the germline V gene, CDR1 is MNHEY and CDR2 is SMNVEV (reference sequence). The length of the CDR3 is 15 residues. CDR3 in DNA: TGTGCCAGCAGTTACAATTTTGGGGGCGCAAGGGGCTACACCTTT. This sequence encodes CASSYNFGGARGYTF.

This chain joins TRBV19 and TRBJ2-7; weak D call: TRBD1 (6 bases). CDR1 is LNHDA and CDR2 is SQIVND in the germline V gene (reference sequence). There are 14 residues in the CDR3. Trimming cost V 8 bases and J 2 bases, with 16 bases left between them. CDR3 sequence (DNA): TGTGCCAGTTCAAGGGGGACACTAGCCTACGAGCAGTACTTC. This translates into CASSRGTLAYEQYF.

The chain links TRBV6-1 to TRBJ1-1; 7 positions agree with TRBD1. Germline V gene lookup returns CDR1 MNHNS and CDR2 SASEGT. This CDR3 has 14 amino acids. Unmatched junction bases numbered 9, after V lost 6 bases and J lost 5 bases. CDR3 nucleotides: TGTGCCAGCAGGACGGGAGGGGGCGAGACTGAAGCTTTCTTT. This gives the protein CASRTGGGETEAFF.

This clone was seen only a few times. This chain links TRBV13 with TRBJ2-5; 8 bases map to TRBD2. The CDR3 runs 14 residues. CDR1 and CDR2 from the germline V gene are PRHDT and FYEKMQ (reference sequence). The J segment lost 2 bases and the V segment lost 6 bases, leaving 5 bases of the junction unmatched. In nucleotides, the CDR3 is TGTGCCAGCAGTCCGACTAGCGCGCAAGAGACCCAGTACTTC. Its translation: CASSPTSAQETQYF.

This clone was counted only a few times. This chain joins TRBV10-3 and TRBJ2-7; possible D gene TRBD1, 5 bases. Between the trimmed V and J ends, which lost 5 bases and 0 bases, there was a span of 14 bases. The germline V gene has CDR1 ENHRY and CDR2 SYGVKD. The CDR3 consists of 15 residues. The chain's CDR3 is CAISSDRNSSYEQYF. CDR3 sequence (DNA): TGTGCCATCAGTTCCGACAGAAACAGCTCCTACGAGCAGTACTTC.

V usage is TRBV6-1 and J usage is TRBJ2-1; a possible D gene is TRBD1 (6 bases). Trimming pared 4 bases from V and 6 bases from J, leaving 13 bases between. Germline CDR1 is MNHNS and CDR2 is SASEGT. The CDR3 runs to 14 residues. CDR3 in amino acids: CASSGGHPSNEQFF. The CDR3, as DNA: TGTGCCAGCAGTGGGGGACACCCGTCCAATGAGCAGTTCTTC.

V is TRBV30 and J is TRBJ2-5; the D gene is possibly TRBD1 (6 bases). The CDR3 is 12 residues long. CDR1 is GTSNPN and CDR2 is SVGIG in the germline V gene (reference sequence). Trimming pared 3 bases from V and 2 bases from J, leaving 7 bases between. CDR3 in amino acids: CAWRQGQETQYF. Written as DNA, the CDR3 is TGTGCCTGGAGACAGGGACAAGAGACCCAGTACTTC. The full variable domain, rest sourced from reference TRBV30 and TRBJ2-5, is SQTIHQWPATLVQPVGSPLSLECTVEGTSNPNLYWYRQAAGRGLQLLFYSVGIGQISSEVPQNLSASRPQDRQFILSSKKLLLSDSGFYLCAWRQGQETQYFGPGTRLLVL.

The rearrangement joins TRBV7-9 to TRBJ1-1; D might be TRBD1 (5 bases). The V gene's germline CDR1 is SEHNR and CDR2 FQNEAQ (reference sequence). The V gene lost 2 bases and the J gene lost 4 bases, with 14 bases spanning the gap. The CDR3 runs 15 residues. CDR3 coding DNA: TGTGCCAGCAGCTTAAGGGGCACGACGGGCACTGAAGCTTTCTTT. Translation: CASSLRGTTGTEAFF.

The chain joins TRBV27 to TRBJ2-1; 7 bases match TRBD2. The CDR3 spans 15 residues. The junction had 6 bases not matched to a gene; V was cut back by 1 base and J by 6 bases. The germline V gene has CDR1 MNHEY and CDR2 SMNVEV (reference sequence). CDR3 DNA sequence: TGTGCCAGCAGTTTATTCCTAGCGGAAACCAATGAGCAGTTCTTC. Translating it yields CASSLFLAETNEQFF.

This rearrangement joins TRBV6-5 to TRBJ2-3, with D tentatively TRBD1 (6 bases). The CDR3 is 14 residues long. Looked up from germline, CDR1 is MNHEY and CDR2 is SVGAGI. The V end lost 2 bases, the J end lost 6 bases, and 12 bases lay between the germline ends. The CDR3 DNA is TGTGCCAGCAGTTACCTCCAGGGGCGGGATACGCAGTATTTT. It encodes CASSYLQGRDTQYF.

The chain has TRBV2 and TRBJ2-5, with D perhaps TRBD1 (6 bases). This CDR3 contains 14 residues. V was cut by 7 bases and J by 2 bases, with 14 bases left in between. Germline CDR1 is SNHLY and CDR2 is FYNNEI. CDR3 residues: CASNRDNNQETQYF. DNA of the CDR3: TGTGCCAGCAACCGGGACAACAATCAAGAGACCCAGTACTTC.

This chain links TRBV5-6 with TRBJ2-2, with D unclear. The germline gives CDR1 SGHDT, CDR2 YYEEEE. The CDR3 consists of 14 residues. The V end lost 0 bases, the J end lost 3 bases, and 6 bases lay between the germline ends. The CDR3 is CASSLVPDTGELFF. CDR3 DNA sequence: TGTGCCAGCAGCTTGGTTCCAGACACCGGGGAGCTGTTTTTT. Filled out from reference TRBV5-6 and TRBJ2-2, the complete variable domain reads DAGVTQSPTHLIKTRGQQVTLRCSPKSGHDTVSWYQQALGQGPQFIFQYYEEEERQRGNFPDRFSGHQFPNYSSELNVNALLLGDSALYLCASSLVPDTGELFFGEGSRLTVL.

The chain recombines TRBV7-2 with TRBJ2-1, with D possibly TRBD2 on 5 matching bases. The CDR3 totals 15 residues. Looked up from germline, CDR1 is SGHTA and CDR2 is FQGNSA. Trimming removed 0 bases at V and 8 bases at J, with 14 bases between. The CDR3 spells CASSLAGAQVYEQFF. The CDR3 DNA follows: TGTGCCAGCAGCTTAGCGGGAGCACAAGTCTATGAGCAGTTCTTC.

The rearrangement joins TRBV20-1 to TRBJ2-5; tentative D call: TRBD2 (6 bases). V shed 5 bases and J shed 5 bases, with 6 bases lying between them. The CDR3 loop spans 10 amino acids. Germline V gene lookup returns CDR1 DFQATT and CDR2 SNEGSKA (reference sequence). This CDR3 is CSAREETQYF. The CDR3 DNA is TGCAGTGCTCGGGAGGAGACCCAGTACTTC.

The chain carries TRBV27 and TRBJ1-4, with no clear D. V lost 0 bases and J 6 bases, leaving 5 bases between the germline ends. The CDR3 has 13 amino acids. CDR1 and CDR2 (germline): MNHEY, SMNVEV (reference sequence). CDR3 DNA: TGTGCCAGCAGTTTATCCCTTGATGAAAAACTGTTTTTT. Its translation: CASSLSLDEKLFF.

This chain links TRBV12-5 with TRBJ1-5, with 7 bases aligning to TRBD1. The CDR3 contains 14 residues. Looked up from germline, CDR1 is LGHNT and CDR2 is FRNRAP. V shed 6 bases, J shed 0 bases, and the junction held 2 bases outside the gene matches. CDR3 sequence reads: CASGTGLSNQPQHF. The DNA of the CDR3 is TGTGCTAGTGGGACAGGGCTTAGCAATCAGCCCCAGCATTTT.